This T cell receptor (beta chain) was documented in a study of cytomegalovirus exposure and HLA in healthy donors. Study-wide points: Specific recognition of CMV antigens was confirmed in vitro for a few chains (all CMV-associated). According to the study, around 180 TCR beta chains were cytomegalovirus-associated. Across all donors, roughly uniform sequencing depth was an assumption of the presence/absence analyses. Later analysis identified a missense DCLRE1C variant that was linked to TCR beta V- and J-gene trimming.

The germline V gene encodes CDR1 MDHEN and CDR2 SYDVKM. CDR3 size: 15 residues. Losses at the gene ends were 4 bases for V and 7 bases for J; bases not matched to a gene: 13. The PCR employed 60 Vbeta primers together with 13 Jbeta primers. TCRdb keeps only in-frame clones here, not all; method: immunoSEQ multiplex PCR. This table has 90,000 to 130,000 clones, about two thirds appearing once. This clone was seen a single time. Its cognate antigen is unknown. The chain couples TRBV28 to TRBJ2-7; 7 nucleotides line up with TRBD2. The receptor was derived from a man aged 30-40 years in good health and CMV-seropositive. Sequences were obtained from PBMCs. This CDR3 reads CASSSQTSPREEQYF. The CDR3 DNA reads as TGTGCCAGCAGTTCACAGACTAGCCCCCGGGAAGAGCAGTACTTC.